What follows are 27 T cell receptor beta chains derived from one specimen sequenced in a study of T cell repertoires in cytomegalovirus infection. Their cognate antigens are unknown. TCRdb independently ran MiXCR on the reads; one entry per CDR3 protein. The table has about 150,000 distinct CDR3 sequences, 25% to 35% seen once. This specimen was CD8+ T cells from cultured PBMCs, taken from culture after CMV antigen stimulation. The receptors shown here come from a human donor in good health (CMV status not recorded). Some clones in this sample may be carry-over from other donors' samples.

Many counts were recorded for this clonotype. The chain recombines TRBV2 with TRBJ1-5, with 8 bases fitting TRBD1. CDR1 is SNHLY and CDR2 is FYNNEI in the germline V gene. CDR3 length equals 13 residues. V was pared by 4 bases and J by 4 bases, with 0 bases of the junction left unmatched. CDR3 in DNA: TGTGCCAGCAGTGGGACAGGGAATCAGCCCCAGCATTTT. Amino acids: CASSGTGNQPQHF.

This clonotype has just a few counts. The V and J genes are TRBV2 and TRBJ1-6; 8 positions agree with TRBD1. The germline V gene encodes CDR1 SNHLY and CDR2 FYNNEI. The ends lost 4 bases at V and 7 bases at J; junction bases unmatched: 3. The CDR3 consists of 14 residues. CDR3 in amino acids: CASSVGQGNSPLHF. As DNA, the CDR3 is TGTGCCAGCAGTGTCGGACAGGGCAATTCACCCCTCCACTTT.

The genes are TRBV27 and TRBJ1-5; D remains unclear. The ends were cut back, 5 bases at V and 0 bases at J, with 8 bases in the middle. CDR3 length: 14 amino acids. Germline lookup yields CDR1 MNHEY and CDR2 SMNVEV (reference sequence). Here the CDR3 DNA reads TGTGCCAGCAGTACGCGTGATAGCAATCAGCCCCAGCATTTT. It codes for CASSTRDSNQPQHF.

This clonotype was observed a handful of times. This sequence joins TRBV6-6 and TRBJ2-3; D is ambiguous. The germline CDR1 and CDR2 sequences are MNHNY and SVGAGI (reference sequence). The CDR3 spans 12 residues. Trimming left V 2 bases short and J 6 bases short, with 6 bases between. The CDR3 loop reads CASSYGWDTQYF. As DNA, the CDR3 is TGTGCCAGCAGTTACGGTTGGGATACGCAGTATTTT.

The chain is built from TRBV20-1 and TRBJ1-2; 10 nucleotides agree with TRBD1. V gave up 0 bases and J gave up 0 bases; unmatched junction bases: 10. The CDR3 is made up of 18 amino acids. The germline V gene encodes CDR1 DFQATT and CDR2 SNEGSKA (reference sequence). The CDR3 sequence: CSARDQGTGALANYGYTF. The CDR3 region has the DNA TGCAGTGCTAGAGATCAGGGGACAGGGGCTCTAGCTAACTATGGCTACACCTTC.

This clonotype was observed a handful of times. The genes are TRBV12-3 or TRBV12-4 and TRBJ2-7; a weak D match, TRBD2 (5 bases). Trimming shortened V by 6 bases and J by 2 bases, and 17 bases separated the two germline ends. The CDR3 loop spans 15 amino acids. The CDR3 loop is CASSPRFDGTYEQYF. The CDR3 DNA follows: TGTGCCAGCAGCCCCCGCTTCGACGGGACCTACGAGCAGTACTTC.

Many counts were recorded for this clonotype. V is TRBV27 and J is TRBJ2-7; 9 bases match TRBD2. Per the germline V gene, CDR1 is MNHEY and CDR2 is SMNVEV (reference sequence). V shed 4 bases and J 4 bases; nucleotides not matched to a gene: 5. The CDR3 sequence is 14 residues long. CDR3 coding DNA: TGTGCCAGCAGTTGGGCTAGCGGGGCTTACGAGCAGTACTTC. Translating gives CASSWASGAYEQYF.

The sample holds a few counts of this clonotype. The rearrangement links TRBV19 to TRBJ2-7; TRBD2 is a possible D gene (5 bases). The germline V gene encodes CDR1 LNHDA and CDR2 SQIVND (reference sequence). Trimming left V 5 bases short and J 1 base short, with 9 bases between. The CDR3 has 13 amino acids. The CDR3 DNA follows: TGTGCCAGTAGTGCGCGCGGGTCCTACGAGCAGTACTTC. Translated: CASSARGSYEQYF.

This clonotype was counted ten times or more. The rearrangement uses TRBV12-3 or TRBV12-4 and TRBJ2-3, with D unclear. This CDR3 contains 15 residues. V dropped 3 bases and J dropped 5 bases, with 15 bases sitting between them. Here the CDR3 DNA reads TGTGCCAGCAGTTTGGCGGTGAACATGGGAGATACGCAGTATTTT. It codes for CASSLAVNMGDTQYF.

The rearrangement uses TRBV7-6 and TRBJ2-4, with a weak D call TRBD1 (5 bases). V dropped 1 base and J dropped 8 bases, with 9 bases sitting between them. There are 13 residues in the CDR3. From germline, CDR1 is SGHVS and CDR2 FNYEAQ. CDR3 bases: TGTGCCAGCAGCTTAGGGGGCGCGGACATTCAGTACTTC. Residues: CASSLGGADIQYF.

Written as DNA, the CDR3 is TGCGCCAGCAGCCAAGTGTTAGCGGATTTCTACGAGCAGTACTTC. It is translated as CASSQVLADFYEQYF. The V call is TRBV4-1, the J call TRBJ2-7; D is perhaps TRBD2 (6 bases). Trimming took 1 base from V and 3 from J, leaving 13 bases between them. Germline CDR1 reads MGHRA; CDR2 reads YSYEKL. This CDR3 region has 15 residues.

The chain has TRBV12-5 and TRBJ1-4, with D uncertain. The CDR3 is made up of 15 amino acids. Trimming removed 6 bases from V and 4 bases from J, with 15 bases in between. In germline, CDR1 is LGHNT, CDR2 FRNRAP. The CDR3 coding sequence is TGTGCTAGTGGGACGACTGGGGTTTTTAATGAAAAACTGTTTTTT. This gives the protein CASGTTGVFNEKLFF. Full variable domain (remainder filled in from reference TRBV12-5 and TRBJ1-4): DARVTQTPRHKVTEMGQEVTMRCQPILGHNTVFWYRQTMMQGLELLAYFRNRAPLDDSGMPKDRFSAEMPDATLATLKIQPSEPRDSAVYFCASGTTGVFNEKLFFGSGTQLSVL.

The chain uses TRBV27 and TRBJ1-1, with D possibly matching TRBD1 (5 bases). The V gene lost 7 bases and the J gene lost 8 bases, with 11 bases spanning the gap. CDR3 size: 11 residues. Germline V gene sequence: CDR1 MNHEY, CDR2 SMNVEV (reference sequence). This CDR3 is CASIGGMEAFF. CDR3 DNA sequence: TGTGCCAGCATTGGGGGTATGGAAGCTTTCTTT.

The chain couples TRBV4-1 to TRBJ2-7; 7 positions agree with TRBD1. The junction had 10 bases not matched to a gene; V was cut back by 4 bases and J by 4 bases. Looked up from germline, CDR1 is MGHRA and CDR2 is YSYEKL. The CDR3 has 15 amino acids. This CDR3 is CASSPGQEPLYEQYF. The CDR3 nucleotides read TGCGCCAGCAGCCCCGGACAGGAGCCGCTATACGAGCAGTACTTC.

The rearrangement joins TRBV20-1 to TRBJ2-1; TRBD2 matches 10 bases. V lost 3 bases and J lost 1; bases outside the gene matches: 6. From germline, CDR1 is DFQATT and CDR2 SNEGSKA (reference sequence). CDR3 size: 16 residues. The CDR3 here is CSASDLAGASYNEQFF. CDR3 DNA: TGCAGTGCTAGTGACCTAGCGGGGGCTTCCTACAATGAGCAGTTCTTC.

CDR3 region: CASSLDLGPYYTQYF. The CDR3 DNA is TGTGCCAGCAGCTTAGATTTGGGTCCGTACTATACGCAGTATTTT. This sequence joins TRBV11-3 and TRBJ2-3; no clear D gene. The V gene lost 0 bases and the J gene lost 7 bases, with 14 bases spanning the gap. CDR1 SGHNT and CDR2 YENEEA come from the germline V gene. This CDR3 region has 15 residues.

The rearrangement uses TRBV2 and TRBJ1-2; D is undetermined. Trimming pared 7 bases from V and 4 bases from J, leaving 16 bases between. Germline values: CDR1 SNHLY, CDR2 FYNNEI. The length of the CDR3 is 14 residues. CDR3 sequence (DNA): TGTGCCAGCATCGCGGACTACGCGGGCTATGGCTACACCTTC. It specifies CASIADYAGYGYTF.

In this sample, this clonotype turned up many times. The rearrangement joins TRBV4-1 to TRBJ2-7, with a possible D match to TRBD1 (6 bases). Trimming shortened V by 5 bases and J by 1 base, and 18 bases separated the two germline ends. Germline V gene sequence: CDR1 MGHRA, CDR2 YSYEKL. This CDR3 is 16 amino acids long. Here the CDR3 DNA reads TGCGCCAGCAGCTACTCAGCTGGACAGAGTTCCTACGAGCAGTACTTC. This sequence encodes CASSYSAGQSSYEQYF.

The genes are TRBV12-3 or TRBV12-4 and TRBJ2-7; D is unresolved. V lost 3 bases, J lost 5 bases, and 8 bases lay in between. The CDR3 sequence is 12 residues long. The CDR3 region is CASSLVSHEQYF. CDR3 bases: TGTGCCAGCAGTTTGGTGTCCCACGAGCAGTACTTC.

To note about this clonotype: A much larger clone lies one base from this, so it may be a read error. This chain connects TRBV7-2 to TRBJ2-7; D ambiguous. CDR1 and CDR2 from the germline V gene are SGHTA and FQGNSA. V lost 2 bases and J lost 4, with 15 bases in between. This CDR3 contains 15 residues. The CDR3 region has the DNA TGTGCCAGCAGCTTATGGCAGGCGGTAAGATACGAGCAGTACTTC. Translating gives CASSLWQAVRYEQYF.

V usage is TRBV7-6 and J usage is TRBJ2-2; D is unresolved. Trimming stripped 6 bases from V and 6 bases from J, with 5 bases between. This CDR3 spans 11 amino acids. Germline CDR1 reads SGHVS; CDR2 reads FNYEAQ. The CDR3 DNA follows: TGTGCCAGCAGACCGGCCGGGGAGCTGTTTTTT. Its protein is CASRPAGELFF.

In its sample, this clonotype was seen once. V and J are TRBV3-1 and TRBJ1-5; a possible D gene is TRBD1 (6 bases). The germline CDR1 and CDR2 sequences are LGHDT and YNNKEL (reference sequence). V lost 4 bases, J lost 7 bases, and 14 bases lay in between. CDR3 length equals 14 residues. The CDR3 nucleotides are TGTGCCAGCAGCCCCCTCTCAGGGGTCCAGCCCCAGCATTTT. Protein product: CASSPLSGVQPQHF.

This clonotype has a handful of counts. The genes are TRBV6-1 and TRBJ2-7, with 9 bases aligning to TRBD1. Trimming removed 5 bases from V and 3 bases from J; junction bases left unmatched: 2. CDR1 is MNHNS and CDR2 is SASEGT in the germline V gene. The CDR3 runs 13 residues. CDR3 in DNA: TGTGCCAGCAGTTGGGACAGGGTCTACGAGCAGTACTTC. The encoded protein is CASSWDRVYEQYF.

The rearrangement links TRBV6-5 to TRBJ2-1, with 7 positions matching TRBD1. J lost 4 bases, V lost 7 bases, and 4 bases had no gene match. Germline-derived CDR1 and CDR2 are MNHEY and SVGAGI. The CDR3 covers 13 residues. CDR3 in DNA: TGTGCCAGCATGGACAGGTTATACAATGAGCAGTTCTTC. It codes for CASMDRLYNEQFF.

This chain joins TRBV27 and TRBJ1-5; D unclear. From germline, CDR1 is MNHEY and CDR2 SMNVEV (reference sequence). The CDR3 is 13 residues long. V lost 0 bases to trimming and J lost 7 bases, with 7 bases between them. CDR3 in DNA: TGTGCCAGCAGTTTATCTCTGGGGCAGCCCCAGCATTTT. Its translation is CASSLSLGQPQHF.

This clonotype was picked up a small number of times. The chain couples TRBV4-1 to TRBJ1-1; the D is unclear. From germline, CDR1 is MGHRA and CDR2 YSYEKL. V was cut by 1 base and J by 2 bases, with 5 bases left in between. This CDR3 has 13 residues. CDR3 coding DNA: TGCGCCAGCAGCCAAGTTCCCAACACTGAAGCTTTCTTT. Translation: CASSQVPNTEAFF.

In this sample, this clonotype turned up a few times. The chain joins TRBV27 to TRBJ2-1; 8 bases align to TRBD2. There are 15 residues in the CDR3. Germline assignment: CDR1 MNHEY and CDR2 SMNVEV (reference sequence). The V and J ends lost 9 bases and 3 bases, in that order; junction bases with no gene match: 10. CDR3 sequence (DNA): TGTGCCAGTGGGGGAGCGGGGGCCTACTACAATGAGCAGTTCTTC. Its protein product is CASGGAGAYYNEQFF.